This TCR beta chain was documented in a study of neurological immune-mediated disorders. Between the trimmed V and J ends, which lost 0 bases and 0 bases, there was a span of 8 bases. CDR3 size: 16 residues. Germline loops: CDR1 KGHDR, CDR2 SFDVKD. Synthesis of cDNA was carried out by template-switch 5'RACE. The reaction used 10-nucleotide random UMIs. Over 200 million TCR-beta sequences (from 15-18 subjects) were yielded by each sequencing run. TCRdb re-called the 5' RACE reads with MiXCR, one entry per CDR3 protein. Seen here are about 32,000 distinct CDR3 sequences, 3.8% observed once, and the top ten hold roughly 2%. Study-level points and caveats: The most TCR clonal expansion was seen in HTLV-1-associated myelopathy, and the least was seen in multiple sclerosis, which fell below healthy controls. Private repertoires in all groups were suggested by the finding that expanded clones across subjects shared no CDR3 amino acid sequences.

This clonotype was recorded at least ten times. The antigen remains undetermined. The receptor was derived from a man under 40 with multiple sclerosis. What was sequenced was PBMCs. This chain connects TRBV24-1 to TRBJ2-1, with D perhaps TRBD2 (6 bases). This CDR3 reads CATSDLRRGSYNEQFF. The CDR3 bases are TGTGCCACCAGTGATTTGAGGCGGGGCTCCTACAATGAGCAGTTCTTC.